This T cell receptor beta chain was recorded in a study of technical replicates of blood from several donors. Germline V gene lookup returns CDR1 SGHRS and CDR2 YFSETQ. The CDR3 totals 17 residues. The trim removed 0 bases at V and 1 base at J, leaving 9 bases unmatched. The repertoire was sequenced with immunoSEQ multiplex PCR; TCRdb's copy has only in-frame clones and lacks some. The sample yields over 70,000 clones, nearly 98% seen once. This TCR came from a human donor in good health. The genes are TRBV5-1 and TRBJ2-7; TRBD1 matches at 8 bases. Sequenced material: T cells isolated from PBMCs. Here the CDR3 reads CASSLALTTGASYEQYF. The CDR3 nucleotides are TGCGCCAGCAGCTTGGCACTCACGACAGGGGCTTCCTACGAGCAGTACTTC.